Listed here are 4 T cell receptor beta chains from one sample, sequenced in a study of blood T cells in healthy people across ages. Primers used in a second PCR of about 6 to 11 cycles were a sample-barcoded 5' primer and a J-beta primer mix. TCRdb recomputed calls from the 5' RACE reads with MiXCR, one row per CDR3 protein. The sample records about 1 million distinct CDR3 sequences, roughly 45% being singletons. Sequencing was performed on blood. All receptors derive from a woman aged 55-69 years in good health.

The genes are TRBV3-1 and TRBJ2-5, with TRBD2 as a possible D gene (6 bases). The V gene lost 0 bases and the J gene lost 2 bases, with 10 bases spanning the gap. Germline assignment: CDR1 LGHDT and CDR2 YNNKEL (reference sequence). This CDR3 contains 15 residues. The CDR3 loop reads CASSQDGDLQETQYF. DNA for the CDR3: TGTGCCAGCAGCCAAGATGGGGACTTGCAAGAGACCCAGTACTTC.

This clonotype was found once. The rearrangement links TRBV6-5 to TRBJ2-7, with a weak D call TRBD1 (6 bases). There are 18 residues in the CDR3. Trimming cost V 2 bases and J 3 bases, with 23 bases left between them. Germline assignment: CDR1 MNHEY and CDR2 SVGAGI. The CDR3 sequence is CASSYQGPSLSPFYEQYF. The CDR3 nucleotides read TGTGCCAGCAGTTACCAGGGGCCTAGTCTTTCTCCCTTCTACGAGCAGTACTTC.

V gene TRBV10-2 combines with J gene TRBJ2-1; the D gene could be TRBD1 or TRBD2 (6 bases each). Germline V CDR1 and CDR2: WSHSY, SAAADI. The CDR3 covers 15 residues. The V gene lost 3 bases and the J gene lost 7 bases, with 16 bases spanning the gap. The CDR3 bases are TGCGCCAGCAGTGAAAGTCTCGGGGGCGGGAATGAGCAGTTCTTC. Residues: CASSESLGGGNEQFF.

This clonotype has more than one count but fewer than ten. CDR3 in DNA: TGTGCTAGTGGTAGTCGCCGCCGAAGTAGACAAGAGACCCAGTACTTC. Its protein product is CASGSRRRSRQETQYF. J is TRBJ2-5 and V is TRBV12-5; D remains ambiguous. V was cut by 5 bases and J by 2 bases, with 18 bases left in between. The CDR3 totals 16 residues. In germline, CDR1 is LGHNT, CDR2 FRNRAP.